This T cell receptor beta chain was documented in a study of blood T cell repertoires in COVID-19. As for the study in general: Acute-phase and convalescent COVID-19 samples originated in the United States, Italy and Spain.

The CDR3 sequence is 16 residues long. The V and J ends lost 4 bases and 4 bases, in that order; junction bases with no gene match: 3. CDR1 and CDR2 from the germline V gene are LGHDT and YNNKEL (reference sequence). TCRdb keeps only in-frame clones here, not all; method: immunoSEQ multiplex PCR. This sample carries tens of thousands of clones, 80% to 90% of them seen once, and the ten largest clones take around 14%. This clonotype was obtained from a woman in her sixties or seventies in a cohort sampled during active COVID-19. V gene TRBV3-1 (or the pseudogene TRBV3-2) combines with J gene TRBJ2-2, with TRBD2 matching 13 bases. Input material: peripheral blood. CDR3 DNA: TGTGCCAGCAGCCTGGGACTAGCGGGACTCACCGGGGAGCTGTTTTTT. Amino acid sequence: CASSLGLAGLTGELFF.